The entry that follows covers one T cell receptor beta chain sequence. Its antigen is undetermined. Some clones are missing from TCRdb's copy, which holds only in-frame ones; the method was immunoSEQ multiplex PCR. The data show around 130,000 clones, 80% to 95% seen once. Germline V CDR1 and CDR2: KGHDR, SFDVKD. V lost 3 bases and J 4 bases, leaving 14 bases between the germline ends. The CDR3 loop spans 15 amino acids. This record belongs to a study of T cell responses to AZD1222 COVID-19 vaccine. The study, taken as a whole, reports: Nearly half of spike-specific TCRs reportedly target variant regions that are unmutated in the B.1.351 and B.1.1.7 variants. Most donors were white British and more were female, and clonal diversity was possibly underestimated. The CD4 TCRs associated with vaccination extended across spike and predominated at 160-218 and 743-854.

This chain uses TRBV24-1 with TRBJ1-1; D is uncertain. This receptor was obtained from an adult who received the MenACWY meningococcal vaccine as a control. The sample in question was peripheral blood, obtained 28 days after the second dose of the MenACWY control vaccine. CDR3 nucleotide sequence: TGTGCCACCAGTGATCCCCGGAAGCCGGGCACTGAAGCTTTCTTT. Translating it yields CATSDPRKPGTEAFF.